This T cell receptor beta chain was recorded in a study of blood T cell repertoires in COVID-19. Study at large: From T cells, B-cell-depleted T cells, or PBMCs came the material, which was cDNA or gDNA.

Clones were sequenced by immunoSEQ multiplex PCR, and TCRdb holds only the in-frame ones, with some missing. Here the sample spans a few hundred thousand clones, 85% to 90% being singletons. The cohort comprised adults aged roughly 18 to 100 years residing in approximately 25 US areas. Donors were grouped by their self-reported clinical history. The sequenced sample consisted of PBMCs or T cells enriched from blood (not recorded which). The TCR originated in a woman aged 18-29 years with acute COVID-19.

The CDR3 loop is CASSLGQGINYGYTF. DNA of the CDR3: TGCGCCAGCAGCTTGGGACAGGGGATTAACTATGGCTACACCTTC. The genes are TRBV5-1 and TRBJ1-2; 8 bases match TRBD1. Germline loops: CDR1 SGHRS, CDR2 YFSETQ. With V trimmed by 0 bases and J by 1 base, 2 bases remained unmatched. The CDR3 is 15 amino acids.